The sequence of this T cell receptor beta chain was determined in a study of beta chain features in type 1 diabetes. CDR1 is LNHNV and CDR2 is YYDKDF in the germline V gene (reference sequence). V trimming: 0 bases; J trimming: 4 bases; junction bases outside the gene matches: 1. The length of the CDR3 is 16 residues. Every bit of the isolated RNA underwent reverse transcription, so sequencing read expressed TCRB transcripts. The table came from immunoSEQ multiplex PCR; TCRdb's copy has only in-frame clones and leaves some out. The sample carries approximately 200,000 clones, around 10% recorded once. Sorted CD4+ subsets: naive, central memory, regulatory, stem cell-like memory (CD45RO/CCR7/CD25/CD127/CD95/CD27 panel).

The chain links TRBV15 to TRBJ2-7, with TRBD2 matching over 15 bases. The sequenced sample consisted of naive CD4+ T cells from blood. The sequence was obtained from a woman aged 18-29 years in good health. CDR3 loop: CATSRDGTSGRYEQYF. The CDR3 region has the DNA TGTGCCACCAGCAGAGACGGGACTAGCGGGAGGTACGAGCAGTACTTC.